The rows below give T cell receptor beta chains drawn from one sample of a study of blood T cell repertoires in COVID-19. Assay used: immunoSEQ multiplex PCR; TCRdb lists only in-frame clones, some missing. The table includes 200,000 to 250,000 clones, 90% detected once. Sequenced sample: peripheral blood. These receptors all stem from a man younger than 40 with COVID-19, enrolled during active disease. Both conserved end residues are part of each CDR3. D genes are given only for firm matches. Size values are once, few and many counts, or a class for expanded clones, and some rows have none.

D gene | J gene | V gene | clone size | CDR3 length | CDR3 DNA | CDR3 protein
TRBD1 | TRBJ1-5 | TRBV19 | . | 16 | TGTGCCAGTACCTACAGGGGACATTATAGCAATCAGCCCCAGCATTTT | CASTYRGHYSNQPQHF
. | TRBJ2-7 | TRBV9 | . | 15 | TGTGCCAGCAGCGTAGAACGGGGGATTAATGAAGAGCAGTACTTC | CASSVERGINEEQYF
. | TRBJ1-4 | TRBV18 | once | 14 | TGTGCCAGCTCACCGAGAAGCGGGAATGAAAAACTGTTTTTT | CASSPRSGNEKLFF
TRBD2 | TRBJ2-7 | TRBV19 | few | 13 | TGTGCCAGTAGTATAGGTCCGGGAGGAGAGCAGTACTTC | CASSIGPGGEQYF
. | TRBJ2-5 | TRBV7-7 | . | 14 | TGTGCCAGCAGCTTGAACAGTGGGGGGGAGACCCAGTACTTC | CASSLNSGGETQYF
. | TRBJ2-7 | TRBV19 | few | 15 | TGTGCCAGTAGTATATTGGGACAAGGCTCCTACGAGCAGTACTTC | CASSILGQGSYEQYF
TRBD2 | TRBJ2-3 | TRBV5-5 | . | 16 | TGTGCCAGCAGCCCATTGGGCGGGAGGGCCCAAGATACGCAGTATTTT | CASSPLGGRAQDTQYF
TRBD1 | TRBJ2-3 | TRBV7-3 | . | 18 | TGTGCCAGCAGCTTAACACCCACCGGGACAGGGAGCACAGATACGCAGTATTTT | CASSLTPTGTGSTDTQYF
TRBD2 | TRBJ2-3 | TRBV19 | . | 16 | TGTGCCAGTAGTATATTGACTAGCGGTAGCTGGGATACGCAGTATTTT | CASSILTSGSWDTQYF
TRBD2 | TRBJ2-1 | TRBV9 | . | 19 | TGTGCCAGCAGCGCAACGTTAGCGGGGGGCCGCTACTCCTACAATGAGCAGTTCTTC | CASSATLAGGRYSYNEQFF
TRBD2 | TRBJ2-7 | TRBV2 | . | 15 | TGTGCCAGCAGTGAAAGGGCGGGAGCTCCCTACGAGCAGTACTTC | CASSERAGAPYEQYF
. | TRBJ1-5 | TRBV6-5 | once | 16 | TGTGCCAGCAGTTTACAGGGAGTGGGGAACAATCAGCCCCAGCATTTT | CASSLQGVGNNQPQHF
. | TRBJ1-1 | TRBV27 | . | 16 | TGTGCCAGCAGTTCCCCTCGGGAGGGTACGGACACTGAAGCTTTCTTT | CASSSPREGTDTEAFF
TRBD1 | TRBJ2-3 | TRBV11-3 | . | 14 | TGTGCCAGCAGCCCGGACAGGATGACAGATACGCAGTATTTT | CASSPDRMTDTQYF
TRBD1 | TRBJ1-1 | TRBV18 | . | 20 | TGTGCCAGCTCACCCGCGAAAAATCCGGGACAGGGGGGACGGGGCACTGAAGCTTTCTTT | CASSPAKNPGQGGRGTEAFF
. | TRBJ2-1 | TRBV5-1 | . | 17 | TGCGCCAGCACCGGGGGATATCGGACGGCAAACTACAATGAGCAGTTCTTC | CASTGGYRTANYNEQFF
. | TRBJ1-1 | TRBV18 | . | 13 | TGTGCCAGCTCACCCACAGGGAACACTGAAGCTTTCTTT | CASSPTGNTEAFF
TRBD2 | TRBJ2-5 | TRBV6-5 | . | 14 | TGTGCCAGCAGGGTAACACGGGGGGGAGAGACCCAGTACTTC | CASRVTRGGETQYF
. | TRBJ2-5 | TRBV7-2 | . | 13 | TGTGCCAGCAGCTTCGCAGGGGAGGAGACCCAGTACTTC | CASSFAGEETQYF
TRBD2 | TRBJ2-5 | TRBV12-5 | . | 18 | TGTGCTAGTGGTTGGGGAACTAGCGGGAGGGCCTTCCAAGAGACCCAGTACTTC | CASGWGTSGRAFQETQYF
. | TRBJ2-3 | TRBV7-9 | . | 11 | TGTGCCAGCAACCAGGCAGATACGCAGTATTTT | CASNQADTQYF
TRBD2 | TRBJ2-2 | TRBV7-3 | . | 18 | TGTGCCAGCAGCAAACATTGGGGGACTAGCGGTAACACCGGGGAGCTGTTTTTT | CASSKHWGTSGNTGELFF
. | TRBJ1-2 | TRBV19 | . | 15 | TGTGCCAGTAGTATAATAAGAAAAGGGGGCTATGGCTACACCTTC | CASSIIRKGGYGYTF
. | TRBJ1-1 | TRBV19 | . | 14 | TGTGCCAGTAGTATTACAGGGCGGAACACTGAAGCTTTCTTT | CASSITGRNTEAFF
TRBD1 | TRBJ1-4 | TRBV7-2 | . | 14 | TGTGCCAGCAGCCCACAGGGGACTAATGAAAAACTGTTTTTT | CASSPQGTNEKLFF
. | TRBJ2-5 | TRBV7-7 | . | 13 | TGTGCCAGCAGCATATCAGGGCTCGAGACCCAGTACTTC | CASSISGLETQYF
TRBD2 | TRBJ2-5 | TRBV4-2 | . | 16 | TGTGCCAGCAGCCAAGAACATAGCGGGGGGGCGGAGACCCAGTACTTC | CASSQEHSGGAETQYF
TRBD1 | TRBJ1-5 | TRBV7-6 | . | 15 | TGTGCCAGCAGCTTAGCGACAGGGGTGGGACAGCCCCAGCATTTT | CASSLATGVGQPQHF
TRBD2 | TRBJ2-1 | TRBV30 | . | 15 | TGTGCCTGGGAAGGTCTAGCGGAAGGTAACAATGAGCAGTTCTTC | CAWEGLAEGNNEQFF
. | TRBJ1-1 | TRBV14 | once | 14 | TGTGCCAGCAGCCGCAACGCGGGTGACACTGAAGCTTTCTTT | CASSRNAGDTEAFF
TRBD1 | TRBJ1-3 | TRBV27 | . | 16 | TGTGCCAGCAGTTTGCGACAGGGTACGCCTGGAAACACCATATATTTT | CASSLRQGTPGNTIYF
. | TRBJ1-1 | TRBV12-5 | . | 15 | TGTGCTAGTGGTGAGGCAGTGTTCGGGGTAATGGAAGCTTTCTTT | CASGEAVFGVMEAFF
TRBD1 | TRBJ1-2 | TRBV5-4 | . | 15 | TGTGCCAGCAGCGCGGGGACAGGAACTTACTATGGCTACACCTTC | CASSAGTGTYYGYTF
TRBD2 | TRBJ2-3 | TRBV4-3 | . | 16 | TGCGCCAGCAGCCAACAGGGACTAGCGGGAGAGGATACGCAGTATTTT | CASSQQGLAGEDTQYF
. | TRBJ2-1 | TRBV19 | . | 15 | TGTGCCAGTAGTATTACCCCGGTGTTCTACAATGAGCAGTTCTTC | CASSITPVFYNEQFF
TRBD1 | TRBJ2-7 | TRBV5-8 | once | 17 | TGTGCCAGCAGCCCGGGGGTCGGGACAGGGTTTCTGAACGAGCAGTACTTC | CASSPGVGTGFLNEQYF
. | TRBJ1-1 | TRBV7-9 | . | 15 | TGTGCCAGCAGCTTAGGCATGACAGTGAACACTGAAGCTTTCTTT | CASSLGMTVNTEAFF
TRBD1 | TRBJ2-7 | TRBV6-2/TRBV6-3 | . | 15 | TGTGCCAGCAGTTCGCTTCCGGGACAGGGGAACGAGCAGTACTTC | CASSSLPGQGNEQYF
. | TRBJ1-6 | TRBV28 | . | 17 | TGTGCCAGCAGTCTTCCCGTACCGGGGGGCCCAAATTCACCCCTCCACTTT | CASSLPVPGGPNSPLHF
TRBD1 | TRBJ1-5 | TRBV18 | few | 19 | TGTGCCAGCTCACCTAGGACAGGGGGGAATCCTAATAGCAATCAGCCCCAGCATTTT | CASSPRTGGNPNSNQPQHF
. | TRBJ1-1 | TRBV7-3 | . | 14 | TGTGCCAGCAGTAGGGGACACCCGAACACTGAAGCTTTCTTT | CASSRGHPNTEAFF
. | TRBJ2-1 | TRBV5-6 | . | 17 | TGTGCCAGCAGCTTGGTTGGGCACCGCTCCTCCTACAATGAGCAGTTCTTC | CASSLVGHRSSYNEQFF
TRBD1 | TRBJ1-6 | TRBV5-4 | . | 17 | TGTGCCAGCAGCCGTGTTGAGTTTGGGACAGACAATTCACCCCTCCACTTT | CASSRVEFGTDNSPLHF
TRBD1 | TRBJ1-1 | TRBV3-1/TRBV3-2 | . | 16 | TGTGCCAGCAGCCAACCCTCAGGGGGGAGGAACACTGAAGCTTTCTTT | CASSQPSGGRNTEAFF
TRBD1 | TRBJ1-6 | TRBV5-6 | . | 17 | TGTGCCAGCAGCTTGGGAAGCACAGGGGTCCCACATTCACCCCTCCACTTT | CASSLGSTGVPHSPLHF
TRBD2 | TRBJ2-1 | TRBV4-3 | . | 14 | TGCGCCAGCAGCCAAGCCGGGACTAACAATGAGCAGTTCTTC | CASSQAGTNNEQFF
TRBD2 | TRBJ2-7 | TRBV11-3 | . | 16 | TGTGCCAGCAGCCGGGGGACTAGCGGGAGGGCCTACGAGCAGTACTTC | CASSRGTSGRAYEQYF